The clone carrying this T cell receptor (beta chain) was counted many times. Its cognate antigen is unknown. TCRdb reanalysed the 5' RACE reads using MiXCR and keeps one entry per CDR3 protein. The table lists under 60,000 distinct CDR3 sequences, about 3.5% of them singletons. The data originate from a study of neurological immune-mediated disorders. Study-wide background: About 90% of the 34 multiple sclerosis patients had relapsing-remitting disease; 3 had secondary progressive.

Findings and caveats of the study: Clinical and MRI features did not associate with the cluster found in multiple sclerosis patients.

Deletions cut 6 bases from V and 7 bases from J, with 16 bases between. The CDR3 covers 13 residues. This sequence was found in a man aged 40-49 years with multiple sclerosis. The rearrangement uses TRBV12-3 or TRBV12-4 and TRBJ2-7; maybe TRBD2 (5 bases). Sequencing was carried out using PBMCs. This CDR3 is CASRDSAKVEQYF. For the CDR3, the DNA is TGTGCCAGCAGAGATAGCGCAAAGGTGGAGCAGTACTTC.